This T cell receptor (beta chain) derives from a study of OX40 agonist ivuxolimab in advanced cancers. A note on the overall study: Ivuxolimab was an agonistic, fully human IgG2 monoclonal antibody directed against OX40 (CD134), a costimulatory receptor. Intravenous ivuxolimab was administered to patients every 2 weeks at six dose levels: 0.01, 0.1, 0.3, 1.5, 3 and 10 mg/kg. Of the approximately 54 dose-escalation patients, hepatocellular carcinoma was present in roughly 19, melanoma in around 15, renal cell carcinoma in 9 and head and neck cancer in 9. In the dose-escalation cohort, more than 80% of patients were male, and the mean age was 60 years with a range of roughly 20 to 85. Prior anti-PD-1, anti-PD-L1 or anti-CTLA-4 therapy was permitted, and checkpoint inhibitors had been received by less than 45% of dose-escalation patients. Partial responses were achieved by three dose-escalation patients, of whom one had hepatocellular carcinoma and two had cutaneous melanoma. The point of sequencing TCRbeta in the periphery was to test whether ivuxolimab changed TCR sequence diversity and drove clonal T-cell expansion. The monotherapy dose-escalation portion (N of about 50 patients) of the phase I ivuxolimab trial is reported in the paper.

Patients with a history of autoimmune disease or receiving systemic immunosuppression were excluded from the trial. Peripheral blood for TCR sequencing was collected from all dose cohorts at baseline, on cycle 4 day 1, and on cycle 7 day 1. Samples came from an open-label, multicenter, first-in-human phase I dose-escalation trial of ivuxolimab. Adults with locally advanced or metastatic melanoma, renal cell, hepatocellular, or head and neck squamous cell carcinoma were enrolled in the trial. CD4+ and CD8+ T cells were sorted separately from peripheral blood before TCR sequencing. The V end loses 5 bases and the J end loses 4 bases, and a stretch of 26 bases separates them. The germline V gene encodes CDR1 MNHEY and CDR2 SMNVEV (reference sequence). Including the terminal cysteine and phenylalanine, the CDR3 comprises 18 residues. Only CDR3 DNA remains: 54 bases, in frame from the first base. Concerning this clone itself: The antigen this receptor binds is unknown. Per-base qualities were not stored, and no clone one base away is much larger.

Genomic DNA was isolated from the sorted cells so that the TCRbeta CDR3 region could be sequenced. TCRbeta CDR3 regions were sequenced using the immunoSEQ Assay. The table comes from immuneACCESS by way of TCRdb, which keeps in-frame sequences with V and J called. Part of the clones is missing from these tables; in studies checked, under half for an unresolved V gene and the rest for unknown reasons. Present in this sample are 76,000 or so clones, 85% of which were seen just once. 0.61% of the sample belongs to the ten largest clones. Results the study describes overall, beyond this receptor: Which antigens the clonally expanded peripheral T cells were specific for was not determined. Low levels of normalized T-cell clonal expansion were also seen in some nonresponding patients. After ivuxolimab, more expanded clones were found on average in CD8+ T cells than in CD4+ T cells. At doses of 0.1 to 3.0 mg/kg, clonal expansion of both CD4+ and CD8+ T cells in blood was seen between baseline and week 6. In the 0.1-3.0 mg/kg groups, partial responders were among the patients with the lowest normalized peripheral clonal expansion, particularly in CD8+ T cells.

The specimen comprised CD4+ or CD8+ T cells sorted from blood, sampled in a trial of the OX40 agonist ivuxolimab. The TCR comes from an adult with an advanced solid tumor such as melanoma, head and neck, liver or kidney cancer. The rearrangement combines TRBV27 with TRBJ1-2, with TRBD1 tentatively as D gene (5 bases match). The sequenced DNA is TGTGCCAGCAGTCCGGTTGGGGTGGGACGACGGACGGCCTATGGCTACACCTTC. Protein translation: CASSPVGVGRRTAYGYTF.